This TCR beta chain was documented in a study of CD8+ T cells in alopecia areata. In its sample, this clone ranks as medium-sized. The antigen remains undetermined. The sequencing template was cDNA reverse transcribed from extracted RNA. Some clones are missing from TCRdb's copy, which holds only in-frame ones; the method was immunoSEQ multiplex PCR. The sample has about 110,000 clones; about 60% are singletons. Unmatched junction bases numbered 10, after V lost 4 bases and J lost 1 base. CDR1 SGHRS and CDR2 YFSETQ come from the germline V gene. This CDR3 has 16 amino acids. Overall study findings and caveats: Normal skin's resident alphabeta T cells are sequenced alongside lesional scalp T cells. Especially in alopecia totalis/universalis, lesional scalp showed greater clonality than normal scalp did.

Individuals with alopecia areata gave both lesional scalp punch biopsies and peripheral blood for collection. This receptor was identified in a human donor with alopecia areata. The sample comprised NKG2D-low CD8+ T cells sorted from blood. The chain carries TRBV5-1 and TRBJ2-5; 7 nucleotides match TRBD2. The CDR3 nucleotides read TGCGCCAGCAGCGTCGTAAAAGCTAGCGGCCAAGAGACCCAGTACTTC. This gives the protein CASSVVKASGQETQYF.